This passage covers 2 T cell receptor beta chains from one sample sequenced in a study of T cell responses to AZD1222 COVID-19 vaccine. Repertoires were generated with immunoSEQ multiplex PCR, while TCRdb's copy carries only in-frame clones and drops some. The table shows 100,000 to 150,000 clones, with about nine tenths occurring only once. The sequenced sample was peripheral blood, obtained 28 days after the second AZD1222 dose. All receptors derive from an adult who received the AZD1222 COVID-19 vaccine.

The chain uses TRBV19 and TRBJ2-1; D may be TRBD2 (6 bases). The V end was cut by 6 bases, the J end by 8 bases, with 8 bases between. This CDR3 region has 11 residues. Germline values: CDR1 LNHDA, CDR2 SQIVND (reference sequence). CDR3 protein: CASREGYEQFF. CDR3 bases: TGTGCCAGTAGGGAGGGCTATGAGCAGTTCTTC.

This chain joins TRBV6-6 and TRBJ2-3; 9 bases line up with TRBD2. With 6 bases clipped from V and 4 bases from J, the junction kept 11 bases outside the gene matches. The V gene's germline CDR1 is MNHNY and CDR2 SVGAGI (reference sequence). This CDR3 region has 16 residues. CDR3 sequence: CASSPAGAGGADTQYF. The CDR3 DNA follows: TGTGCCAGCAGCCCTGCGGGGGCGGGAGGGGCAGATACGCAGTATTTT.